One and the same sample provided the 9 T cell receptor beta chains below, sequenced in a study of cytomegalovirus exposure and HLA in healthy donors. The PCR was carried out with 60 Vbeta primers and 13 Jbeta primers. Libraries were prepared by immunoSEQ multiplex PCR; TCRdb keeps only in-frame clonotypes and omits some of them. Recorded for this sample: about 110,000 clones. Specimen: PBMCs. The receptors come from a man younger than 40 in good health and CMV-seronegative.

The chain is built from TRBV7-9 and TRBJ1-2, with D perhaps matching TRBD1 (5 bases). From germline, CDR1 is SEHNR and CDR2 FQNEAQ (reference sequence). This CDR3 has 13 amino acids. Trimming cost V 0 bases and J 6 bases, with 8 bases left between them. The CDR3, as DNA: TGTGCCAGCAGCTTAGCGGGGGGAGATGGCTACACCTTC. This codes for CASSLAGGDGYTF.

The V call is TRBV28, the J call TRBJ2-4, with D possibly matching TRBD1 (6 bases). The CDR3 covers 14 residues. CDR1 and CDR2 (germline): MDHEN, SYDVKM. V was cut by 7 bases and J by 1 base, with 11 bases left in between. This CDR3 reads CASKDDRAKNIQYF. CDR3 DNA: TGTGCCAGCAAGGACGACAGGGCCAAAAACATTCAGTACTTC. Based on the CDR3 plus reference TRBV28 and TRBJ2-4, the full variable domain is DVKVTQSSRYLVKRTGEKVFLECVQDMDHENMFWYRQDPGLGLRLIYFSYDVKMKEKGDIPEGYSVSREKKERFSLILESASTNQTSMYLCASKDDRAKNIQYFGAGTRLSVL.

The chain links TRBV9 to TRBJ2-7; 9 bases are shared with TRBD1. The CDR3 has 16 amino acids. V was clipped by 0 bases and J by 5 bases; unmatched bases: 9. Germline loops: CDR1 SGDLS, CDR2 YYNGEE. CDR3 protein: CASSVDWDRVRDEQYF. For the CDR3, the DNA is TGTGCCAGCAGCGTAGACTGGGACAGGGTGAGGGACGAGCAGTACTTC.

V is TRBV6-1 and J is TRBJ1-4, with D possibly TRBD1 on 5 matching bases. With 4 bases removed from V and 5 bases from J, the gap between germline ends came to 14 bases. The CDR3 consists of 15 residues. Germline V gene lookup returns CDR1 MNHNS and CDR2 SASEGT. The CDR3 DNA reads TGTGCCAGCAGTGGCAGGGCCCCGGTAAATGAAAAACTGTTTTTT. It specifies CASSGRAPVNEKLFF.

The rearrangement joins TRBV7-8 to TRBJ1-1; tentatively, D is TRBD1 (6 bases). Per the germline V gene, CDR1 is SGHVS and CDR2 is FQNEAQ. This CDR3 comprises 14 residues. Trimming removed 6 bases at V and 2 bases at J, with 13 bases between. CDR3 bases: TGTGCCAGCAGACCTGCGACAGGCAACACTGAAGCTTTCTTT. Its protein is CASRPATGNTEAFF. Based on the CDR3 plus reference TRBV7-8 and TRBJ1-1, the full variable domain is GAGVSQSPRYKVAKRGQDVALRCDPISGHVSLFWYQQALGQGPEFLTYFQNEAQLDKSGLPSDRFFAERPEGSVSTLKIQRTQQEDSAVYLCASRPATGNTEAFFGQGTRLTVV.

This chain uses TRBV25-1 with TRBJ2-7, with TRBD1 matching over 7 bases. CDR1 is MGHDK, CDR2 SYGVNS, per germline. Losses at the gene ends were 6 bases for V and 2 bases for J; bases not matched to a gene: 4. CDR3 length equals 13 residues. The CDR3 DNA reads TGTGCCAGCAGGAGAACAGGGGCCTACGAGCAGTACTTC. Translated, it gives CASRRTGAYEQYF.

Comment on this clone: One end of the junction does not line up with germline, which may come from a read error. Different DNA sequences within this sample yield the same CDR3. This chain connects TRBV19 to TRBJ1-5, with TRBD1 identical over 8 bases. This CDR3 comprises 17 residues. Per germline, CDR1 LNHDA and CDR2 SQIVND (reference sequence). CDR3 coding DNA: TGCGCCAGTAGTCTTATTGGCGGACAGGGTATCAATCAGCCCCAGCATTTT. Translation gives CASSLIGGQGINQPQHF.

CDR3 protein: CASSLIEDSPLHF. DNA for the CDR3: TGTGCCAGCAGCTTGATAGAGGATTCACCCCTCCACTTT. The rearrangement links TRBV5-6 to TRBJ1-6; D is undetermined. Deletions cut 1 base from V and 8 bases from J, with 7 bases between. Germline CDR1 SGHDT, CDR2 YYEEEE. The CDR3 sequence is 13 residues long.

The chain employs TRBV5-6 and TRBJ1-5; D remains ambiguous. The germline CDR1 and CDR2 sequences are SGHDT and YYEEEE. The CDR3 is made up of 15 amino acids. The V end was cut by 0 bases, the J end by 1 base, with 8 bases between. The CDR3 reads CASSLGQISNQPQHF. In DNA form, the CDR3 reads TGTGCCAGCAGCTTGGGGCAAATCAGCAATCAGCCCCAGCATTTT. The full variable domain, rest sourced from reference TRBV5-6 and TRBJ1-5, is DAGVTQSPTHLIKTRGQQVTLRCSPKSGHDTVSWYQQALGQGPQFIFQYYEEEERQRGNFPDRFSGHQFPNYSSELNVNALLLGDSALYLCASSLGQISNQPQHFGDGTRLSIL.